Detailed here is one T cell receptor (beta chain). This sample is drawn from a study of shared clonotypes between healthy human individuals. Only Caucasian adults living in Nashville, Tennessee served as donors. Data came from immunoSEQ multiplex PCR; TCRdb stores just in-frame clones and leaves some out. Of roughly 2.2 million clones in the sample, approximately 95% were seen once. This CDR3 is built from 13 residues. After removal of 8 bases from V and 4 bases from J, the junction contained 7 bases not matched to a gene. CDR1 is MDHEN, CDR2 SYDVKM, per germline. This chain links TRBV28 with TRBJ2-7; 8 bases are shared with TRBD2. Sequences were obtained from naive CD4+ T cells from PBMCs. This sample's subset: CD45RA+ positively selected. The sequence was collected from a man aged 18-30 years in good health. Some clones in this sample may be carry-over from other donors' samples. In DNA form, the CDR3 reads TGTGCCAGCTACAGCGGGAGTTATTACGAGCAGTACTTC. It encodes CASYSGSYYEQYF.